The 4 T cell receptor beta chains below were found in one sample sequenced in a study of T cell responses to AZD1222 COVID-19 vaccine. This table comes from immunoSEQ multiplex PCR, and its TCRdb copy is limited to in-frame clones, with some not included. The sample has about 120,000 clones, 75% to 95% seen once. This specimen consisted of peripheral blood, obtained 28 days after the second dose of the MenACWY control vaccine. These receptors were collected from an adult who received the MenACWY meningococcal vaccine as a control.

This chain connects TRBV4-3 to TRBJ1-2; 8 positions match TRBD1. The CDR3 is made up of 17 amino acids. CDR1 is LGHNA and CDR2 is YSLEER in the germline V gene. After removal of 6 bases from V and 5 bases from J, the junction contained 17 bases not matched to a gene. CDR3 loop: CASSQETGAIFPYGYTF. As DNA, the CDR3 is TGCGCCAGCAGTCAGGAGACAGGGGCCATTTTTCCTTATGGCTACACCTTC.

This clone was seen only once. The CDR3 region has the DNA TGTGCCAGCAGCTTCACAAGTTGGGAGGTCGGGGAGCAGTACGTC. Translating gives CASSFTSWEVGEQYV. This sequence joins TRBV5-4 and TRBJ2-7; a weak D match, TRBD2 (6 bases). The CDR3 runs to 15 residues. Trimming pared 2 bases from V and 7 bases from J, leaving 19 bases between. The germline gives CDR1 SGHNT, CDR2 YYREEE (reference sequence).

The J gene is TRBJ2-4, the V gene TRBV30; D uncertain. V lost 2 bases to trimming and J lost 0 bases, with 11 bases between them. CDR3 size: 15 residues. Germline V CDR1 and CDR2: GTSNPN, SVGIG (reference sequence). CDR3 sequence reads: CAWSRSRLAKNIQYF. The CDR3 region has the DNA TGTGCCTGGAGTCGCTCTAGACTAGCCAAAAACATTCAGTACTTC.

The chain uses TRBV6-5 and TRBJ1-5; D is ambiguous. Germline-derived CDR1 and CDR2 are MNHEY and SVGAGI. CDR3 length equals 13 residues. Trimming took 6 bases from V and 6 from J, leaving 12 bases between them. CDR3 region: CASSLNRGQPQHF. CDR3 bases: TGTGCCAGCAGCTTAAACCGGGGTCAGCCCCAGCATTTT.